Detailed here is one TCR beta chain. Time point specified: pretreatment peripheral blood. This entry comes from a study of PD-L1 blockade in urothelial cancer. Overall study: Analysis of the blood was performed 3 weeks (second dose) and 6 weeks after treatment start.

The germline gives CDR1 SGHNT, CDR2 YYREEE (reference sequence). Trimming took 5 bases from V and 2 from J; bases not matched to a gene: 5. The CDR3 has 15 residues. The assay was immunoSEQ multiplex PCR, and TCRdb's table has in-frame clones only and misses some. The sample has some 89,000 clones, about 83% seen once. Source: PBMCs, taken around atezolizumab (anti-PD-L1) treatment. This chain links TRBV5-4 with TRBJ2-7; 12 nucleotides align to TRBD2. This clonotype was obtained from a man aged 55-75 years with urothelial cancer. The CDR3 here is CASRLAGGTAYEQYF. DNA of the CDR3: TGTGCCAGCAGGCTAGCGGGAGGGACTGCCTACGAGCAGTACTTC.